This entry is about one T cell receptor beta chain. Trimming stripped 1 base from V and 2 bases from J, with 9 bases between. There are 14 residues in the CDR3. The germline V gene has CDR1 SGHTA and CDR2 FQGTGA. The data derive from a study of T cells after somatic rescue of genetic block. The assay was immunoSEQ multiplex PCR, and TCRdb's table has in-frame clones only and misses some. This sample has roughly 14,000 clones, with approximately 75% found just once. The sequence was collected from a boy between 10 and 17 years old. The source material was peripheral blood mononuclear cells (PBMCs). This sequence joins TRBV7-3 and TRBJ2-7, with D tentatively TRBD1 (5 bases). This chain's CDR3 is CASSLMGPPYEQYF. The CDR3 DNA is TGTGCCAGCAGCTTAATGGGGCCCCCCTACGAGCAGTACTTC.